This T cell receptor (beta chain) emerged from a study of T cell repertoires in cytomegalovirus infection. Trimming removed 7 bases from V and 1 base from J, with 13 bases in between. CDR3 size: 14 residues. Germline assignment: CDR1 SEHNR and CDR2 FQNEAQ (reference sequence). TCRdb analysed the reads with MiXCR anew, one entry per CDR3 protein. The data contain hundreds of thousands of distinct CDR3 sequences, approximately 34% of them singletons. V usage is TRBV7-9 and J usage is TRBJ1-2; tentative D call: TRBD1 (6 bases). The TCR sequence derives from a human donor in good health (CMV status not recorded). Some clones in this sample may be carry-over from other donors' samples. Sequencing was carried out using PBMCs. The CDR3 region is CASTRDKINYGYTF. CDR3 bases: TGTGCCAGCACCCGGGACAAAATTAACTATGGCTACACCTTC.